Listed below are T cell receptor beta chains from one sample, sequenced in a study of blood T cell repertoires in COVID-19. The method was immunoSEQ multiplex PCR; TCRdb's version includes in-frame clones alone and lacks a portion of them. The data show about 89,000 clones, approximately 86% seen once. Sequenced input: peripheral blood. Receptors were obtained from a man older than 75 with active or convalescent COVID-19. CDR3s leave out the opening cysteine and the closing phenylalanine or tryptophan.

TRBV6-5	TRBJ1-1	ASSYSDRMNTEAF
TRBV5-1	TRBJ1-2	ASSLGSPGQGARRDIG
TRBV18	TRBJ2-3	ASSPSGDTQY
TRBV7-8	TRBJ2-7	ASSLADGTGLSYEQY
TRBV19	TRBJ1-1	ASSIDRGGRRAEAF
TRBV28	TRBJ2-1	ASSLSGGGHEQF
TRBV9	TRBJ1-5	ASSGQGAVDQPQH
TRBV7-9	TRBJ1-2	ASSLARDNGYT
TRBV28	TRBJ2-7	ASTTGGGRIYEQY
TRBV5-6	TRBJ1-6	ASSGGLGGSPLH
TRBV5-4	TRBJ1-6	ASSPGQSLNVSPLH
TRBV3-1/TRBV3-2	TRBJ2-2	ASSLSGGGTGELF
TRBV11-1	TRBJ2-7	ASSLGGVSHEQY
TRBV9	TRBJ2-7	ASSPGGAHEQY
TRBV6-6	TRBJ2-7	ASSRRLAGATGAHYEQY
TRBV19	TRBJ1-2	ASSIAPGMGSYYGYT
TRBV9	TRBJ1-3	ASSGVGHYSGNTIY
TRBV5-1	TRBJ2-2	ASSPGTLNTGELF
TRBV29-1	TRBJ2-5	SVGQQETQY
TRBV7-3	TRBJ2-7	ASSLSSGSGEQY
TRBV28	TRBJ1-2	ASSLGTYGYT
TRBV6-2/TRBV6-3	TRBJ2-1	ASSYASSGRVYNEQF
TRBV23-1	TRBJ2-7	ASSHPNKLYEQY
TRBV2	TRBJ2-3	ASSGLAGDLDTQY
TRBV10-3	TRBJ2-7	AVGGATGAEQY
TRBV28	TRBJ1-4	ASSSGQNEKLF
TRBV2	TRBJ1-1	AGSTGENTEAF
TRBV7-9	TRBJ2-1	ASSQTPYNEQF
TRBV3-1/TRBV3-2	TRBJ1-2	ASSQDLGGYGYT
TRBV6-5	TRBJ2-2	ASRPTVRFPLF
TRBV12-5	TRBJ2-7	ASGFFGRNEQY
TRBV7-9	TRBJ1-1	ASSSGHPNLNTEAF
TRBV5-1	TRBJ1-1	ASNPGQGASTEAF
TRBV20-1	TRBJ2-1	SASRTSGYNEQF
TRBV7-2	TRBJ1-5	ASSRQGDQPQH
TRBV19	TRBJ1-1	ASSIDQGSSGAEAF
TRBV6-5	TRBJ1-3	ASSRGNTIY
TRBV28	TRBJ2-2	ASSLLPGSGELF
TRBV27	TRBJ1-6	ASSQGQFLDNSPLH